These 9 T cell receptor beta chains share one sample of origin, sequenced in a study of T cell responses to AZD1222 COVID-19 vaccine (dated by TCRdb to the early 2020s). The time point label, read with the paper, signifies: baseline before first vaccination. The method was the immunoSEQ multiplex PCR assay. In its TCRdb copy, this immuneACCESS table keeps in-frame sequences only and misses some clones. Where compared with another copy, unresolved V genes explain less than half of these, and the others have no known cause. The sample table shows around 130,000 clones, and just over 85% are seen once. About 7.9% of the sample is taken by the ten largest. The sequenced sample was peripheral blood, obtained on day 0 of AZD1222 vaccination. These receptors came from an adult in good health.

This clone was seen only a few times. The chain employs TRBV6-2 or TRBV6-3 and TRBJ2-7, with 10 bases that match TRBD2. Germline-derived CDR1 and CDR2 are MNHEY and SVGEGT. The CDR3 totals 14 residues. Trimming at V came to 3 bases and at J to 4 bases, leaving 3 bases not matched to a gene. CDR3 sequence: CASSYRTSGYEQYF. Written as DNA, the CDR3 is TGTGCCAGCAGTTATCGGACTAGCGGATACGAGCAGTACTTC.

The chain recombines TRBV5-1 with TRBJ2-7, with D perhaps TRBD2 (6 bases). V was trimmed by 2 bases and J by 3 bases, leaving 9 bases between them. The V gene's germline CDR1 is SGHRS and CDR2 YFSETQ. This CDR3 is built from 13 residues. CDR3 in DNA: TGCGCCAGCAGCTTCTCCGGGGGCTACGAGCAGTACTTC. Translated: CASSFSGGYEQYF.

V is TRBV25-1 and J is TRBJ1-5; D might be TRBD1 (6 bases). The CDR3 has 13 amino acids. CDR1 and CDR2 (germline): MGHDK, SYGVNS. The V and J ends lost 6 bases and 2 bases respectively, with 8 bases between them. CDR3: CASSSGGNQPQHF. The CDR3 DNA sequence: TGTGCCAGCAGCTCAGGGGGCAATCAGCCCCAGCATTTT.

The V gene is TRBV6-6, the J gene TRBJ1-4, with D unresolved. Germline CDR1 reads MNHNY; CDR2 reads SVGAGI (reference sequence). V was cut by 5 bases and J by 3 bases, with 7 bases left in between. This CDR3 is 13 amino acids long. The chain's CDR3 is CASSGMANEKLFF. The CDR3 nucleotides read TGTGCCAGCAGTGGTATGGCTAATGAAAAACTGTTTTTT.

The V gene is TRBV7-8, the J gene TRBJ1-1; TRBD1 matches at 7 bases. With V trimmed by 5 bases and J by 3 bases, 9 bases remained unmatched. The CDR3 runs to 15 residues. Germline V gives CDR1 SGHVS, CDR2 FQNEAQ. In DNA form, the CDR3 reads TGTGCCAGCAGCAGACAGACAGGGAGGGACACTGAAGCTTTCTTT. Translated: CASSRQTGRDTEAFF.

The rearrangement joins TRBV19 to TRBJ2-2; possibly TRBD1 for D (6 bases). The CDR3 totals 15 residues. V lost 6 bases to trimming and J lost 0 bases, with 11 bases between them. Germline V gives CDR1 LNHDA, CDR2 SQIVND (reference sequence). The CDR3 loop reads CASRIQGSNTGELFF. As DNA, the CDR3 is TGTGCCAGTAGGATACAGGGATCGAACACCGGGGAGCTGTTTTTT. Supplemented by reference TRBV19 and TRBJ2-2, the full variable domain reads DGGITQSPKYLFRKEGQNVTLSCEQNLNHDAMYWYRQDPGQGLRLIYYSQIVNDFQKGDIAEGYSVSREKKESFPLTVTSAQKNPTAFYLCASRIQGSNTGELFFGEGSRLTVL.

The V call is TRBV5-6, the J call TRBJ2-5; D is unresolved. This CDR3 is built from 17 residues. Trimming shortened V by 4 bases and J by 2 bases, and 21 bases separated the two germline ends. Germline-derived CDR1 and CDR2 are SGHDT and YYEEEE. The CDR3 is CASSQRRYEVQQETQYF. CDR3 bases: TGTGCCAGCAGCCAGCGACGCTACGAGGTTCAACAAGAGACCCAGTACTTC.

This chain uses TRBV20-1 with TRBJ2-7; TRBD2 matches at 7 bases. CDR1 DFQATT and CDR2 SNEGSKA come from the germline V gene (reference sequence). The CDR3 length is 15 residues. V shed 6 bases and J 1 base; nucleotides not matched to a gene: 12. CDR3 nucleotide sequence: TGCAGTGCCAGTTGGGGAGGGAGTCGTTCCTACGAGCAGTACTTC. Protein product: CSASWGGSRSYEQYF.

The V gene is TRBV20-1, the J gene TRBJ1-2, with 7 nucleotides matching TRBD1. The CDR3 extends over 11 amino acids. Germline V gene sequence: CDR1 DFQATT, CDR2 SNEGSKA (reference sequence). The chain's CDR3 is CRKGTAEGYTF. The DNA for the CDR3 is TGCAGGAAGGGGACAGCTGAAGGCTACACCTTC.